This T cell receptor (beta chain) is drawn from a study of CD8 T cells in ankylosing spondylitis. The study, taken as a whole, reports: Within peripheral blood, clones linked to disease were CD8+ and relatively rare. Earlier work had already found some motif variants in reactive arthritis synovial fluid and blood. A TCR beta motif of 7 or 8 highly homologous variants appeared characteristic of ankylosing spondylitis blood.

In its sample, this clonotype was seen a few times. Its specificity is not known. Library preparation for TCR beta used quantitative 5'-RACE with molecular barcodes. MiXCR, run by TCRdb on the 5' RACE reads, gives a single entry per CDR3 protein. Of roughly 670,000 distinct CDR3 sequences listed, over 15% are singletons. Sample: blood, either unsorted or a sorted T cell fraction (not recorded which). The receptor was derived from a male donor with ankylosing spondylitis.

The CDR3 loop is CASSSSGSSGADTQYF. The CDR3 coding sequence is TGTGCCAGCAGCTCGAGCGGGAGTTCTGGCGCAGATACGCAGTATTTT. The chain couples TRBV28 to TRBJ2-3, with 8 nucleotides matching TRBD2. Trimming cost V 6 bases and J 4 bases; bases outside gene matches: 12. CDR1 MDHEN and CDR2 SYDVKM come from the germline V gene. The length of the CDR3 is 16 residues.